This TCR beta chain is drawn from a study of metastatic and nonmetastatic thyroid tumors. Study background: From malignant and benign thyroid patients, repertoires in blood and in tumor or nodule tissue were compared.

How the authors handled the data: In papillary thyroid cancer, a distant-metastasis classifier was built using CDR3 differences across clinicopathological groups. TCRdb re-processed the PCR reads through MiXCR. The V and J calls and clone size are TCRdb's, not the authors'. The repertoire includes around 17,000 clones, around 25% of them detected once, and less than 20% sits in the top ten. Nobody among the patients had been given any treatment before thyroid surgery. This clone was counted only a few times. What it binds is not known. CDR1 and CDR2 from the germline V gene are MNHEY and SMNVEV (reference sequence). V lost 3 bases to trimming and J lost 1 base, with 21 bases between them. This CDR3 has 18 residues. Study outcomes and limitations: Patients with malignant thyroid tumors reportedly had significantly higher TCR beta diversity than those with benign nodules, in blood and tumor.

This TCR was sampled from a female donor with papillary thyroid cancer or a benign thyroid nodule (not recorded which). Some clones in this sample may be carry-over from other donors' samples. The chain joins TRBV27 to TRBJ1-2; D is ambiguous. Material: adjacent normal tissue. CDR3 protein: CASSFYLRRADVNYGYTF. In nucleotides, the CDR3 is TGTGCCAGCAGTTTCTATCTACGGAGGGCAGACGTTAACTATGGCTACACCTTC.